The next 8 T cell receptor beta chains were all read from a single sample in a study of prognosis after radiotherapy for stage I lung cancer. Two rounds of multiplex PCR amplified TCR beta CDR3 from genomic DNA. Round-one PCR had primers specific to each TRBV and TRBJ gene. MiXCR was run by TCRdb on the multiplex PCR reads, yielding one entry per CDR3 protein. This sample has more than 15,000 distinct CDR3 sequences, with approximately 44% found just once. The material was PBMCs, obtained before or after stereotactic body radiation therapy (not recorded which). All receptors derive from a donor at least 50 years old with non-small cell lung cancer.

In the case of this clonotype: A read error likely explains this, since a far larger clone differs by one base. The chain is built from TRBV6-2 or TRBV6-3 and TRBJ2-1; 10 bases line up with TRBD2. Unmatched junction bases numbered 11, after V lost 6 bases and J lost 12 bases. Germline values: CDR1 MNHEY, CDR2 SVGEGT. CDR3 length: 14 residues. The CDR3 sequence: CASRQASGSMAQFF. For the CDR3, the DNA is TGTGCCAGCAGACAGGCTAGCGGGAGTATGGCGCAGTTCTTC.

This clonotype was recorded many times. The chain uses TRBV27 and TRBJ2-1; D is perhaps TRBD2 (5 bases). Trimming pared 5 bases from V and 8 bases from J, leaving 13 bases between. The CDR3 spans 13 residues. Per germline, CDR1 MNHEY and CDR2 SMNVEV (reference sequence). Here the CDR3 reads CASSGLSIDEQFF. In DNA, the CDR3 is TGTGCCAGCAGTGGACTGTCCATCGATGAGCAGTTCTTC.

This clonotype was found once. A much larger clone differs from this one at a single base, so this may be a read error. The V gene is TRBV5-4, the J gene TRBJ2-3, with 10 bases that match TRBD2. Trimming at V came to 2 bases and at J to 2 bases, leaving 8 bases not matched to a gene. From germline, CDR1 is SGHNT and CDR2 YYREEE (reference sequence). The CDR3 spans 17 residues. The CDR3 reads CASSFRPAGGLTDTQYF. The CDR3 DNA reads as TGTGCCAGCAGCTTTCGACCAGCGGGGGGGCTCACAGATACGCAGTATTTT.

A note on this clonotype: This CDR3 is missing its conserved last phenylalanine or tryptophan, likely due to a read error. It is unclear where the CDR3 begins or ends on the DNA, so no DNA is shown, and the CDR3 is as TCRdb lists it. V and J are TRBV6-1 and TRBJ2-1; no check of the table's D call, TRBD1, against the DNA was made. Including both end residues, the CDR3 is 12 amino acids long. CDR1 and CDR2 (germline): MNHNS, SASEGT. CDR3 residues: CASTAGRSGHFL.

This clonotype was recorded many times. CDR3 bases: TGCGCCAGCAGGAGGGCCAGCAATGAGCAGTTCTTC. It is translated as CASRRASNEQFF. The chain couples TRBV5-1 to TRBJ2-1; D is possibly TRBD2 (5 bases). CDR3 length: 12 amino acids. Per the germline V gene, CDR1 is SGHRS and CDR2 is YFSETQ. Between the trimmed V and J ends, which lost 5 bases and 6 bases, there was a span of 9 bases.

This clonotype was counted many times. The chain combines TRBV18 with TRBJ2-3; D is ambiguous. Germline V gene data show CDR1 as KGHSH and CDR2 as LQKENI. The CDR3 is 12 residues long. Trimming shortened V by 3 bases and J by 6 bases, and 7 bases separated the two germline ends. CDR3 sequence (DNA): TGTGCCAGCTCACCTGCCCGGGATACGCAGTATTTT. It specifies CASSPARDTQYF.

This clonotype has just one count. The rearrangement uses TRBV2 and TRBJ2-3, with 10 bases fitting TRBD2. This CDR3 is built from 16 residues. CDR1 is SNHLY and CDR2 is FYNNEI in the germline V gene. The V and J ends lost 3 bases and 1 base, in that order; junction bases with no gene match: 4. The CDR3 DNA is TGTGCCAGCAGTGACAGCGGGAGGGCCCGCACAGATACGCAGTATTTT. Amino acid sequence: CASSDSGRARTDTQYF. The full variable domain, with the rest looked up from reference TRBV2 and TRBJ2-3, is EPEVTQTPSHQVTQMGQEVILRCVPISNHLYFYWYRQILGQKVEFLVSFYNNEISEKSEIFDDQFSVERPDGSNFTLKIRSTKLEDSAMYFCASSDSGRARTDTQYFGPGTRLTVL.

The rearrangement joins TRBV6-2 or TRBV6-3 to TRBJ1-6; D not certain. The V gene's germline CDR1 is MNHEY and CDR2 SVGEGT. This CDR3 region has 14 residues. The V end was cut by 7 bases, the J end by 3 bases, with 10 bases between. For the CDR3, the DNA is TGTGCCAGCATGGGTTATAGCTATAATTCACCCCTCCACTTT. Translating it yields CASMGYSYNSPLHF.